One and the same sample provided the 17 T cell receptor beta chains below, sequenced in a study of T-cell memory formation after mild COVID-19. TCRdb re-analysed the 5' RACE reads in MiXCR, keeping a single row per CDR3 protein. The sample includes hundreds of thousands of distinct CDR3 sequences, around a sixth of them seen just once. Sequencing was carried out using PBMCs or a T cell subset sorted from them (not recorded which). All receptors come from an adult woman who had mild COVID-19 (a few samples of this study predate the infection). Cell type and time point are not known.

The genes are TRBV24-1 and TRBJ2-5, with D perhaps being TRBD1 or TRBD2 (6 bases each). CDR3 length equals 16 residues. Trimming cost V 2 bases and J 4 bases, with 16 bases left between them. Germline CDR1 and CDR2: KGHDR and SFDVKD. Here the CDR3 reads CATSDWSGRGGETQYF. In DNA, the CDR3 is TGTGCCACCAGTGATTGGAGCGGCAGGGGAGGAGAGACCCAGTACTTC.

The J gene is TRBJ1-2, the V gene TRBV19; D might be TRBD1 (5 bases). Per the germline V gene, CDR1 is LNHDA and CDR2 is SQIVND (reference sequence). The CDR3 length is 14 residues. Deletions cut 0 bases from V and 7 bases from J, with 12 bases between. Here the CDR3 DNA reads TGTGCCAGTAGTATAGACCCAGGGCAGCGTGGCTACACCTTC. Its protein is CASSIDPGQRGYTF. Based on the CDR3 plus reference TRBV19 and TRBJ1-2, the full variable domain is DGGITQSPKYLFRKEGQNVTLSCEQNLNHDAMYWYRQDPGQGLRLIYYSQIVNDFQKGDIAEGYSVSREKKESFPLTVTSAQKNPTAFYLCASSIDPGQRGYTFGSGTRLTVV.

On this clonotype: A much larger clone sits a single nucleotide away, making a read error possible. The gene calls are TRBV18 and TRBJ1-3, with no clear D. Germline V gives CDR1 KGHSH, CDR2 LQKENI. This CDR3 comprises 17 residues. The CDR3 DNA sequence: TGTGCCAGCTCACCGTCCCCCCTCTCCTCCTCTGGAGACACCATATATTTT. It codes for CASSPSPLSSSGDTIYF.

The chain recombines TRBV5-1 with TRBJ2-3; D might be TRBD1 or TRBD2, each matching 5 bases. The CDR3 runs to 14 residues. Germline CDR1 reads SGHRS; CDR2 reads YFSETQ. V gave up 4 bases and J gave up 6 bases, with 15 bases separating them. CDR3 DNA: TGCGCCAGCAGCGAGGGACGAGGCCTGGATACGCAGTATTTT. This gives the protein CASSEGRGLDTQYF.

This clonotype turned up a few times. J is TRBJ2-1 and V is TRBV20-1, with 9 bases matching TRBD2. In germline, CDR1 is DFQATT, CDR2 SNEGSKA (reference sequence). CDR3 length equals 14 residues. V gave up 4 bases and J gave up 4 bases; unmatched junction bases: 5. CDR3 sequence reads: CSANGLAGYNEQFF. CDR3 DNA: TGCAGTGCTAATGGGCTAGCGGGATACAATGAGCAGTTCTTC.

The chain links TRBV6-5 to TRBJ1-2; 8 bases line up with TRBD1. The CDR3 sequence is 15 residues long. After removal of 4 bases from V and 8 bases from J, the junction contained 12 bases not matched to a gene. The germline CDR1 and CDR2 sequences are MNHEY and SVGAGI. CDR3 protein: CASSSDSPTGEGYTF. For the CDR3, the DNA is TGTGCCAGCAGTTCCGATTCCCCGACAGGGGAGGGCTACACCTTC.

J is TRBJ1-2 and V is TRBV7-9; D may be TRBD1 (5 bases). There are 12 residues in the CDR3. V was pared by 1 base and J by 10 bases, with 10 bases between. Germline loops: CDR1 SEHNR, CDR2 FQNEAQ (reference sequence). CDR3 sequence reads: CASSLGGVDYTF. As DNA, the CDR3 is TGTGCCAGCAGCTTAGGAGGGGTTGACTACACCTTC.

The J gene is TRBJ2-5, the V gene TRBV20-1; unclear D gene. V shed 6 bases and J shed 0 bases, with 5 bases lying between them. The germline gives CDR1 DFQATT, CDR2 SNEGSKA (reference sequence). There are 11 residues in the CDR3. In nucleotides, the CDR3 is TGCAGTGCACGGTACCAAGAGACCCAGTACTTC. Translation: CSARYQETQYF.

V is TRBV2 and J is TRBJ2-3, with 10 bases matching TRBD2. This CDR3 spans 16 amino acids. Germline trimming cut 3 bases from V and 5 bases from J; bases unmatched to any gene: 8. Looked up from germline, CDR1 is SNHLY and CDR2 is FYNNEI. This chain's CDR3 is CASSDRVAGGKDTQYF. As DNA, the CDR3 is TGTGCCAGCAGTGATCGGGTAGCGGGGGGAAAAGATACGCAGTATTTT.

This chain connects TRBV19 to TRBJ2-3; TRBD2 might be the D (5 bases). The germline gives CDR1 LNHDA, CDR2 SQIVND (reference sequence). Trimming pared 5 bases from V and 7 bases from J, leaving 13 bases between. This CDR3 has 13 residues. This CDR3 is CASSFQTGNTQYF. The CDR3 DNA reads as TGTGCCAGTAGTTTTCAGACGGGAAATACGCAGTATTTT.

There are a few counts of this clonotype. CDR3 protein: CASSQVRIGPTDTQYF. The CDR3 DNA sequence: TGTGCCAGCAGCCAAGTTAGGATAGGGCCCACAGATACGCAGTATTTT. The rearrangement uses TRBV14 and TRBJ2-3; D is undetermined. Trimming removed 1 base at V and 2 bases at J, with 13 bases between. The CDR3 has 16 residues. The V gene's germline CDR1 is SGHDN and CDR2 FVKESK.

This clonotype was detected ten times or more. CDR3 protein: CATSALTSGSSTDTQYF. In nucleotides, the CDR3 is TGTGCCACCAGTGCGTTGACTAGCGGTTCTAGCACAGATACGCAGTATTTT. V gene TRBV24-1 combines with J gene TRBJ2-3, with 9 positions matching TRBD2. With 5 bases clipped from V and 0 bases from J, the junction kept 8 bases outside the gene matches. This CDR3 spans 17 amino acids. Germline values: CDR1 KGHDR, CDR2 SFDVKD.

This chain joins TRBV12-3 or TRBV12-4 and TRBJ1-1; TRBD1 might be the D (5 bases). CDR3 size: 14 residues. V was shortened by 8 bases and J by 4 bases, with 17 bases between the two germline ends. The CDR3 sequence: CASLEFQGPTEAFF. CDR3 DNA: TGTGCCAGCTTAGAGTTCCAGGGTCCCACTGAAGCTTTCTTT.

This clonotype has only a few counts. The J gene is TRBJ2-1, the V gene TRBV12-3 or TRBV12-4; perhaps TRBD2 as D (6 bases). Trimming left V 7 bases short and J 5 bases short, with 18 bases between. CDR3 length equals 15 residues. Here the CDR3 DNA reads TGTGCCAGCAAGGAGGAGGGCAGGATTAACAATGAGCAGTTCTTC. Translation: CASKEEGRINNEQFF.

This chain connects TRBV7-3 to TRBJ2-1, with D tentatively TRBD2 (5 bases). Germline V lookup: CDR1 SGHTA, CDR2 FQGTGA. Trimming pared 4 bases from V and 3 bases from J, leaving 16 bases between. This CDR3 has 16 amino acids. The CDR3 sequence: CASSSHAGENYNEQFF. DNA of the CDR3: TGTGCCAGCAGCTCCCACGCCGGGGAGAACTACAATGAGCAGTTCTTC.

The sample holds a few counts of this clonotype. The CDR3 sequence: CASSPSGTSGSPGRYNEQFF. Written as DNA, the CDR3 is TGTGCCAGCAGCCCCTCCGGGACTAGCGGGAGTCCGGGGCGCTACAATGAGCAGTTCTTC. V usage is TRBV3-1 and J usage is TRBJ2-1; TRBD2 aligns across 14 bases. V shed 4 bases, J shed 3 bases, and the junction held 14 bases outside the gene matches. The CDR3 runs to 20 residues. Germline V gives CDR1 LGHDT, CDR2 YNNKEL (reference sequence).

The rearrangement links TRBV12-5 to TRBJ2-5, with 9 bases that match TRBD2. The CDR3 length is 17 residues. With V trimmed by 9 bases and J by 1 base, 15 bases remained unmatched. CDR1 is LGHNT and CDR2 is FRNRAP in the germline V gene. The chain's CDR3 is CASDEGQREVRQETQYF. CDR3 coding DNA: TGTGCTAGCGACGAGGGCCAGCGGGAGGTGCGCCAAGAGACCCAGTACTTC.